This T cell receptor (beta chain) was recovered during a study of blood T cell repertoires in COVID-19. Background on the study: Nucleic acid was either cDNA or gDNA, and it came from T cells, B-cell-depleted T cells, or PBMCs.

Authors' processing steps: Reference gene primer amplification gave nucleated cell count estimates. Some clones are missing from TCRdb's copy, which holds only in-frame ones; the method was immunoSEQ multiplex PCR. V, J and clone size are those of that table, while D and trimming were read from the DNA. The data show some 150,000 clones, with 87% seen just once and roughly 35% held by the top ten. Trimming at V came to 7 bases and at J to 0 bases, leaving 7 bases not matched to a gene. This CDR3 contains 15 residues. Germline V gene sequence: CDR1 LNHDA, CDR2 SQIVND (reference sequence). Input material: peripheral blood. The clonotype was recovered from a man in his fifties who had recovered from COVID-19. The V call is TRBV19, the J call TRBJ2-7; 9 bases are a match to TRBD1. The CDR3, as DNA: TGTGCCAGTACCCTATCGACAGGGGGCTCCTACGAGCAGTACTTC. This codes for CASTLSTGGSYEQYF.